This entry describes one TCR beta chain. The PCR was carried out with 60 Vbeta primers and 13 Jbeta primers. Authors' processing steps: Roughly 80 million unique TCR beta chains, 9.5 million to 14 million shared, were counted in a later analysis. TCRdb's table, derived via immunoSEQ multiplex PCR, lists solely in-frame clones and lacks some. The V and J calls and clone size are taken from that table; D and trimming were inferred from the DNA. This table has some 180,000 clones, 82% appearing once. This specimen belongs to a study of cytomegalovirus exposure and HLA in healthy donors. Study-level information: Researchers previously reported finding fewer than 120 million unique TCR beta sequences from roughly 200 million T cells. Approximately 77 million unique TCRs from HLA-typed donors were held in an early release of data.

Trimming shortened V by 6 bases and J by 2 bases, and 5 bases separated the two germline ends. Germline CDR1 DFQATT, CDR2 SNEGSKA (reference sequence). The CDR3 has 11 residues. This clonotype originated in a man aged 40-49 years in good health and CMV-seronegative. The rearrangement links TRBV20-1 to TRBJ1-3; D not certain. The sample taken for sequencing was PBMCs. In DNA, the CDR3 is TGCAGTGCCAACACTGGAAACACCATATATTTT. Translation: CSANTGNTIYF.